This T cell receptor (beta chain) was sequenced for a study of blood T cell repertoires in COVID-19. Study information: Spain, Italy and the United States supplied samples that represented acute and convalescent COVID-19. Sources were T cells, B-cell-depleted T cells, or PBMCs; the material itself was cDNA or gDNA.

The germline gives CDR1 MNHEY, CDR2 SMNVEV (reference sequence). This CDR3 region has 12 residues. Trimming removed 3 bases from V and 10 bases from J, with 9 bases in between. Under the authors' procedure: Quantification of nucleated cells was approximated via reference gene primer amplification. Sequenced by immunoSEQ multiplex PCR; TCRdb stores in-frame clones only, minus some. From that table come the V and J calls and clone size; the DNA was used to work out D and trimming. Of some 150,000 clones in the sample, about 88% were seen once. The specimen was peripheral blood. The receptor was isolated from a woman older than 75 in a cohort sampled during active or convalescent COVID-19. The V call is TRBV27, the J call TRBJ2-2, with D maybe TRBD2 (5 bases). As DNA, the CDR3 is TGTGCCAGCAGTTTTTCTCGGGAGGAGCTGTTTTTT. It translates to CASSFSREELFF.